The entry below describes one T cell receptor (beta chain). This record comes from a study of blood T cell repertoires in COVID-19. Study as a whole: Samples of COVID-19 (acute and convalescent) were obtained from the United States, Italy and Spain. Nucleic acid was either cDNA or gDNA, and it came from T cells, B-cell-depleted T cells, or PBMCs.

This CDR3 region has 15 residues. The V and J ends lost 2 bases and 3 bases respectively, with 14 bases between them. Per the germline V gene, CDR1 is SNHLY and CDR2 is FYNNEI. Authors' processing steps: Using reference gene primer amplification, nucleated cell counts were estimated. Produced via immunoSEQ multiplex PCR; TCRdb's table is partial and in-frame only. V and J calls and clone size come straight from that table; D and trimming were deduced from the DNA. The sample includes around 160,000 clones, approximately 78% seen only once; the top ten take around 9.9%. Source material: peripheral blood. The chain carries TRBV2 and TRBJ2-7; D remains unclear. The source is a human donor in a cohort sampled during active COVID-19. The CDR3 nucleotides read TGTGCCAGCAGTGAATCGGTCGGGTTCTTCTACGAGCAGTACTTC. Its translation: CASSESVGFFYEQYF.